This T cell receptor (beta chain) was obtained from a study of T cell repertoires in cytomegalovirus infection. MiXCR, applied by TCRdb to the reads, yields one record per CDR3 protein. The repertoire consists of more than 400,000 distinct CDR3 sequences, with approximately 25% occurring once and the leading ten covering 13%. The ends were cut back, 1 base at V and 2 bases at J, with 20 bases in the middle. The CDR3 length is 18 residues. Germline-derived CDR1 and CDR2 are SGHRS and YFSETQ. The clonotype was recovered from a human donor in good health (CMV status not recorded). Some clones in this sample may be carry-over from other donors' samples. The chain recombines TRBV5-1 with TRBJ2-3; weak D call: TRBD2 (6 bases). Sequencing was carried out using PBMCs. The CDR3 DNA follows: TGCGCCAGCAGCTTGTTATTAGCGGCTAACGCAGTCACAGATACGCAGTATTTT. Its translation is CASSLLLAANAVTDTQYF.